The text below deals with one T cell receptor (beta chain). Its matching antigen is unknown. An end of the junction does not agree with germline; a read error may underlie this. The CDR3 loop spans 16 amino acids. CDR1 SGHDT and CDR2 YYEEEE come from the germline V gene. TRB rearrangements spanning V, D and J were amplified using mixed TRB-A/B primers. TCRdb reprocessed the multiplex PCR reads via MiXCR and lists one record per CDR3 protein. The table shows just under 2,000 distinct CDR3 sequences, with about 30% occurring only once. Amplification of TCR beta used genomic DNA extracted from peripheral blood. The data stem from a study of T cell repertoires in aging, cancer and after chemotherapy. General study points: In each cancer cohort, median generation probability increased across chemotherapy, suggesting thymic output rebounded.

The material sequenced was blood. This sequence originates from a human donor with a solid tumor. The V and J genes are TRBV5-6 and TRBJ2-1; D not certain. The CDR3: CASSLEGQASYNEQFF. In DNA, the CDR3 is TGCGCCAGCAGCCTGGAAGGGCAGGCCTCCTACAATGAGCAGTTCTTC.